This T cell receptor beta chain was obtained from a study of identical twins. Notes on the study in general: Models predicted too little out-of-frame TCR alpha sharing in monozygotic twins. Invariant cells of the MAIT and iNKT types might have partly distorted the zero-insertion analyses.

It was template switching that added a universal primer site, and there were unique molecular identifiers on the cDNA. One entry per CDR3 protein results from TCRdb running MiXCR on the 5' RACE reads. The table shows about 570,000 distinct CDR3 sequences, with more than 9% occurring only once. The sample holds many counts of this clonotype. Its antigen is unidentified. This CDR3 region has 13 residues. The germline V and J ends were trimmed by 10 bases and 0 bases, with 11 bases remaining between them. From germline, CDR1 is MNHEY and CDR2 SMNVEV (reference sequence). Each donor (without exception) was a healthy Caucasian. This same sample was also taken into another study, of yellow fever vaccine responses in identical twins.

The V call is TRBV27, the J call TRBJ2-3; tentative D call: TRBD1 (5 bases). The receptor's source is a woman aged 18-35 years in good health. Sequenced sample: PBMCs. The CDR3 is CATPTVSTDTQYF. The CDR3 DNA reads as TGTGCCACACCGACAGTTAGCACAGATACGCAGTATTTT.